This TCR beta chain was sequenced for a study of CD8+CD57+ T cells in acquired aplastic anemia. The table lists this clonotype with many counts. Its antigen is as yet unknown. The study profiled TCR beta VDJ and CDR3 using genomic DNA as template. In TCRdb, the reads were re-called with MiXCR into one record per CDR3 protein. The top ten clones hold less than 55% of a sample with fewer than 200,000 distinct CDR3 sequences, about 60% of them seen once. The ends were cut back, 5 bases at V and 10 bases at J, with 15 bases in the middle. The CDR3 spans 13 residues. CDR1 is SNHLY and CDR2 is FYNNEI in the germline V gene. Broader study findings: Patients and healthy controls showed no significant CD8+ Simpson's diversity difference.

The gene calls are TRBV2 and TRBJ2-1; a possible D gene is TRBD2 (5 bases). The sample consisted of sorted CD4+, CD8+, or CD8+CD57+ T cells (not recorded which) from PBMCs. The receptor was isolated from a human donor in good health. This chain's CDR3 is CASSLGRSGEQFF. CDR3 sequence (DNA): TGTGCCAGCAGTCTGGGCCGTTCGGGAGAGCAGTTCTTC. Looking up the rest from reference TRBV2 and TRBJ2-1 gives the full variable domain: EPEVTQTPSHQVTQMGQEVILRCVPISNHLYFYWYRQILGQKVEFLVSFYNNEISEKSEIFDDQFSVERPDGSNFTLKIRSTKLEDSAMYFCASSLGRSGEQFFGPGTRLTVL.